In its sample, the clone carrying this TCR beta chain was seen many times. Its matching antigen is unknown. TCRdb ran MiXCR on the 5' RACE reads and lists one entry per CDR3 protein. The repertoire includes about 260,000 distinct CDR3 sequences, 5.2% of them detected once, and roughly 3.3% sits in the top ten. V was trimmed by 8 bases and J by 7 bases, leaving 13 bases between them. Germline V gives CDR1 SNHLY, CDR2 FYNNEI. The CDR3 sequence is 12 residues long. The sample belongs to a study of T cells after yellow fever vaccination. Study at large: SMART-Seq v4 Ultra Low Input prepared the low-cell-number fractions. Findings of the study overall: Peaking on day 5 versus 15, the secondary response was faster but weaker. Shared CD4/CD8 clonotypes were a small share, likely from convergent recombination.

Sequencing used CD4+ T cells sorted from PBMCs, obtained on the day of the yellow fever booster vaccination. The chain links TRBV2 to TRBJ2-3; D gene ambiguous. This clonotype originated in a man younger than 35 who received the YFV17D yellow fever vaccine. Here the CDR3 DNA reads TGTGCCAGCTCCCCCGAACTGAATACGCAGTATTTT. Its translation: CASSPELNTQYF.